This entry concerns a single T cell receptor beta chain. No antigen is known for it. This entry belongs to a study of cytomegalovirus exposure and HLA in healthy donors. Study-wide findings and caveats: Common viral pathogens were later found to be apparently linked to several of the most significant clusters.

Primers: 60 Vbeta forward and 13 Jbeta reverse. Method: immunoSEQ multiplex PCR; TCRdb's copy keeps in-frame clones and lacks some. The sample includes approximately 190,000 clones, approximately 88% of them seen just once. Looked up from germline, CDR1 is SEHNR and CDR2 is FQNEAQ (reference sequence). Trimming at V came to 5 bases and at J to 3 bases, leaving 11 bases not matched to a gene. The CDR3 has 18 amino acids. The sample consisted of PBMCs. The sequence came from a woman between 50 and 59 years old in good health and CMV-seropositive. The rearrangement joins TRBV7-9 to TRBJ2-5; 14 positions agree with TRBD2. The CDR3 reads CASSRTSGGSLRKETQYF. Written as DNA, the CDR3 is TGTGCCAGCAGCCGGACTAGCGGGGGGTCGCTACGAAAAGAGACCCAGTACTTC.